The 18 T cell receptor beta chains listed next were all sequenced from one sample in a study of T cell repertoires in cytomegalovirus infection. TCRdb fed the reads into MiXCR, producing one record per CDR3 protein. The sample includes some 700,000 distinct CDR3 sequences, 30% to 35% of them seen just once. The antigens for these receptors are not known. The material sequenced was cultured PBMCs, taken from culture after CMV antigen stimulation. These receptors were taken from a human donor in good health (CMV status not recorded). Some clones in this sample may be carry-over from other donors' samples.

In its sample, this clonotype was seen many times. V usage is TRBV7-6 and J usage is TRBJ1-1; 10 nucleotides align to TRBD1. Germline V gives CDR1 SGHVS, CDR2 FNYEAQ. V was pared by 3 bases and J by 4 bases, with 5 bases of the junction left unmatched. The CDR3 contains 15 residues. Here the CDR3 DNA reads TGTGCCAGCAGCTTCCTTGGACAGGGGGGCACTGAAGCTTTCTTT. This encodes CASSFLGQGGTEAFF.

The chain combines TRBV20-1 with TRBJ2-7; 9 nucleotides line up with TRBD2. Germline-derived CDR1 and CDR2 are DFQATT and SNEGSKA (reference sequence). CDR3 length: 15 residues. The V gene end was trimmed by 0 bases and the J gene end by 2 bases; junction bases not matched to a gene: 5. CDR3 DNA: TGCAGTGCTAGAGATTCGACTAGCGGACCCTACGAGCAGTACTTC. It is translated as CSARDSTSGPYEQYF.

Only a few counts were recorded for this clonotype. The rearrangement joins TRBV14 to TRBJ1-4; the match to TRBD1 covers 9 bases. The CDR3 loop spans 16 amino acids. Trimming cost V 4 bases and J 8 bases; bases outside gene matches: 11. CDR1 and CDR2 from the germline V gene are SGHDN and FVKESK. Here the CDR3 reads CASSRREQGAGEKLFF. The CDR3 DNA follows: TGTGCCAGCAGCCGGCGAGAACAGGGGGCTGGAGAAAAACTGTTTTTT.

This clonotype was seen ten or more times. V usage is TRBV7-2 and J usage is TRBJ2-5; 7 positions match TRBD2. The CDR3 is made up of 14 amino acids. Losses at the gene ends were 5 bases for V and 2 bases for J; bases not matched to a gene: 5. Germline V gives CDR1 SGHTA, CDR2 FQGNSA. The CDR3 DNA follows: TGTGCCAGCAGCCCCCCGCGGGAGCAAGAGACCCAGTACTTC. Translating gives CASSPPREQETQYF. The full variable domain, in which reference TRBV7-2 and TRBJ2-5 provide the parts outside the CDR3, is GAGVSQSPSNKVTEKGKDVELRCDPISGHTALYWYRQSLGQGLEFLIYFQGNSAPDKSGLPSDRFSAERTGGSVSTLTIQRTQQEDSAVYLCASSPPREQETQYFGPGTRLLVL.

This clonotype occurred many times. V gene TRBV7-9 combines with J gene TRBJ2-7, with 10 positions matching TRBD1. V was pared by 2 bases and J by 3 bases, with 4 bases of the junction left unmatched. Germline loops: CDR1 SEHNR, CDR2 FQNEAQ (reference sequence). This CDR3 is built from 15 residues. The CDR3 protein is CASSLRGQGYYEQYF. In DNA, the CDR3 is TGTGCCAGCAGCTTAAGGGGACAGGGGTACTACGAGCAGTACTTC.

The V gene is TRBV5-4, the J gene TRBJ2-5; D tentatively fits TRBD1 or TRBD2 (5 bases each). This CDR3 comprises 15 residues. The V end lost 4 bases, the J end lost 2 bases, and 15 bases lay between the germline ends. Germline V gives CDR1 SGHNT, CDR2 YYREEE (reference sequence). The CDR3, as DNA: TGTGCCAGCAGCCCGCCCGGGACCCATCAAGAGACCCAGTACTTC. It translates to CASSPPGTHQETQYF.

This clonotype occurred many times. The chain joins TRBV7-2 to TRBJ2-3, with D perhaps assigned TRBD1 or TRBD2 (7 bases each). The CDR3 covers 15 residues. Trimming cost V 5 bases and J 3 bases, with 15 bases left between them. The germline gives CDR1 SGHTA, CDR2 FQGNSA. DNA of the CDR3: TGTGCCAGCAGCCTCCAGGGGGGGGCAACAGATACGCAGTATTTT. Translated, it gives CASSLQGGATDTQYF. The entire variable domain, with the rest obtained from reference TRBV7-2 and TRBJ2-3, is as follows: GAGVSQSPSNKVTEKGKDVELRCDPISGHTALYWYRQSLGQGLEFLIYFQGNSAPDKSGLPSDRFSAERTGGSVSTLTIQRTQQEDSAVYLCASSLQGGATDTQYFGPGTRLTVL.

This clonotype was counted a few times. The genes are TRBV7-9 and TRBJ1-1; TRBD1 agrees at 10 bases. V gave up 7 bases and J gave up 0 bases; unmatched junction bases: 2. This CDR3 is built from 14 residues. Germline V gene lookup returns CDR1 SEHNR and CDR2 FQNEAQ (reference sequence). CDR3 residues: CASKGTGVNTEAFF. The CDR3 DNA follows: TGTGCCAGCAAGGGGACAGGGGTGAACACTGAAGCTTTCTTT.

This chain uses TRBV7-6 with TRBJ2-7, with D unresolved. V was pared by 2 bases and J by 5 bases, with 19 bases between. This CDR3 comprises 16 residues. Germline CDR1 reads SGHVS; CDR2 reads FNYEAQ. The CDR3 region has the DNA TGTGCCAGCAGCTTAACTCTAAACAGTGGCTGGAACGAGCAGTACTTC. This codes for CASSLTLNSGWNEQYF. Complete variable domain (other parts from reference TRBV7-6 and TRBJ2-7): GAGVSQSPRYKVTKRGQDVALRCDPISGHVSLYWYRQALGQGPEFLTYFNYEAQQDKSGLPNDRFSAERPEGSISTLTIQRTEQRDSAMYRCASSLTLNSGWNEQYFGPGTRLTVT.

This sequence joins TRBV19 and TRBJ1-5; D gene uncertain. The CDR3 spans 13 residues. The germline gives CDR1 LNHDA, CDR2 SQIVND (reference sequence). Trimming pared 8 bases from V and 4 bases from J, leaving 12 bases between. The CDR3 spells CASQSGDNQPQHF. The CDR3 DNA follows: TGTGCCAGTCAAAGCGGGGATAATCAGCCCCAGCATTTT. The whole variable domain, filled in from reference TRBV19 and TRBJ1-5, reads DGGITQSPKYLFRKEGQNVTLSCEQNLNHDAMYWYRQDPGQGLRLIYYSQIVNDFQKGDIAEGYSVSREKKESFPLTVTSAQKNPTAFYLCASQSGDNQPQHFGDGTRLSIL.

This clonotype has just a few counts. This sequence joins TRBV7-4 and TRBJ1-1, with TRBD1 as a possible D gene (6 bases). The CDR3 has 13 residues. Germline V lookup: CDR1 SGHVT, CDR2 SQSDAQ. V was cut by 11 bases and J by 3 bases, with 16 bases left in between. DNA for the CDR3: TGTGCCTTGGGGGCAGGGGACGACACTGAAGCTTTCTTT. This translates into CALGAGDDTEAFF.

A few counts support this clonotype. A read error is likely, as this CDR3 ends without the conserved phenylalanine or tryptophan. The genes are TRBV20-1 and TRBJ1-1; D uncertain. V was cut by 1 base and J by 4 bases, with 16 bases left in between. This CDR3 contains 15 residues. Germline assignment: CDR1 DFQATT and CDR2 SNEGSKA (reference sequence). CDR3 sequence reads: CSARGKRSEGTEAFS. As DNA, the CDR3 is TGCAGTGCTAGAGGGAAGAGGTCTGAGGGCACTGAAGCTTTCTCT.

This clonotype was picked up many times. The gene calls are TRBV7-6 and TRBJ1-1, with D perhaps matching TRBD1 (6 bases). V lost 5 bases, J lost 5 bases, and 15 bases lay in between. CDR1 is SGHVS and CDR2 is FNYEAQ in the germline V gene. CDR3 size: 14 residues. CDR3 residues: CASSQNTGNTEAFF. CDR3 nucleotide sequence: TGTGCCAGCAGCCAAAACACAGGGAATACTGAAGCTTTCTTT.

The chain combines TRBV6-2 or TRBV6-3 with TRBJ2-7; the D gene is possibly TRBD2 (5 bases). Germline V gene lookup returns CDR1 MNHEY and CDR2 SVGEGT. Trimming took off 7 bases at V and 1 base at J, with 17 bases between the two ends. CDR3 size: 15 residues. In nucleotides, the CDR3 is TGTGCCAGCACCCTAGCCCGGGCCAATTCCTACGAGCAGTACTTC. This sequence encodes CASTLARANSYEQYF.

This clonotype was counted only a few times. The rearrangement links TRBV11-2 to TRBJ1-4, with unresolved D. V was clipped by 4 bases and J by 7 bases, with 16 bases between them. CDR3 length equals 15 residues. Germline V gene lookup returns CDR1 SGHAT and CDR2 FQNNGV. CDR3: CASSSSRGFGEKLFF. Here the CDR3 DNA reads TGTGCCAGCAGCTCTTCTCGGGGTTTTGGTGAAAAACTGTTTTTT.

This chain uses TRBV4-3 with TRBJ2-4; D remains ambiguous. The CDR3 has 13 amino acids. Per the germline V gene, CDR1 is LGHNA and CDR2 is YSLEER. V was cut by 0 bases and J by 5 bases, with 5 bases left in between. The CDR3 reads CASSQDSQNIQYF. The DNA for the CDR3 is TGCGCCAGCAGCCAAGACTCCCAAAACATTCAGTACTTC.

This clonotype was observed at least ten times. The CDR3 sequence: CASSTRGDGDIQYF. DNA of the CDR3: TGTGCCAGCAGCACCCGGGGGGATGGAGACATTCAGTACTTC. V usage is TRBV7-2 and J usage is TRBJ2-4; TRBD2 matches at 7 bases. V gave up 5 bases and J gave up 8 bases; unmatched junction bases: 9. Germline CDR1 is SGHTA and CDR2 is FQGNSA. The CDR3 has 14 residues. The full variable domain, in which reference TRBV7-2 and TRBJ2-4 provide the parts outside the CDR3, is GAGVSQSPSNKVTEKGKDVELRCDPISGHTALYWYRQSLGQGLEFLIYFQGNSAPDKSGLPSDRFSAERTGGSVSTLTIQRTQQEDSAVYLCASSTRGDGDIQYFGAGTRLSVL.

Only a few counts were recorded for this clonotype. V usage is TRBV7-2 and J usage is TRBJ2-7; 7 nucleotides match TRBD1. The trim removed 5 bases at V and 7 bases at J, leaving 8 bases unmatched. The germline V gene encodes CDR1 SGHTA and CDR2 FQGNSA. The CDR3 runs to 13 residues. The CDR3 sequence: CASSPGTATEQYF. CDR3 in DNA: TGTGCCAGCAGCCCGGGGACAGCTACAGAGCAGTACTTC.